The sequence of this T cell receptor (beta chain) was determined in a study of CD8 T cells in ankylosing spondylitis. This clonotype has only a few counts. Its antigen is currently unknown. Overall study findings and caveats: Typical of ankylosing spondylitis blood, it appeared, was a TCR beta motif of under 10 highly homologous variants.

TCRdb processed the 5' RACE reads anew with MiXCR; each CDR3 protein has one entry. The table includes under 450,000 distinct CDR3 sequences, about a sixth detected once. V lost 2 bases and J 14 bases, leaving 10 bases between the germline ends. The CDR3 spans 11 residues. Germline-derived CDR1 and CDR2 are ENHRY and SYGVKD. Sequenced input: blood, either unsorted or a sorted T cell fraction (not recorded which). This clonotype originated in a male donor with ankylosing spondylitis. This chain connects TRBV10-3 to TRBJ2-1; D unresolved. DNA of the CDR3: TGTGCCATCAGTGAGGGGCGGTGGGAGTTCTTC. Its translation is CAISEGRWEFF.